A single sample gave rise to the 4 T cell receptor beta chains below, sequenced in a study of cytomegalovirus exposure and HLA in healthy donors. In the PCR, 60 Vbeta and 13 Jbeta primers were used. Data came from immunoSEQ multiplex PCR; TCRdb stores just in-frame clones and leaves some out. The sample holds fewer than 300,000 clones, 80% seen once. Sequencing was carried out using PBMCs. The receptors shown here come from a girl aged 2-10 years in good health and CMV-seronegative.

The chain couples TRBV10-2 to TRBJ2-1; weak D call: TRBD2 (6 bases). This CDR3 has 14 residues. CDR1 WSHSY and CDR2 SAAADI come from the germline V gene. V was cut by 6 bases and J by 9 bases, with 18 bases left in between. CDR3 sequence: CASRGFRLGGEQFF. CDR3 in DNA: TGCGCCAGCAGGGGGTTCCGACTAGGTGGTGAGCAGTTCTTC.

This clone has just one count. This chain uses TRBV29-1 with TRBJ2-3; no clear D gene. The germline V and J ends were trimmed by 4 bases and 3 bases, with 5 bases remaining between them. Germline V lookup: CDR1 SQVTM, CDR2 ANQGSEA. This CDR3 region has 11 residues. This chain's CDR3 is CSVVETDTQYF. In nucleotides, the CDR3 is TGCAGCGTTGTGGAGACAGATACGCAGTATTTT.

The chain carries TRBV28 and TRBJ1-1, with 7 bases lining up with TRBD1. CDR3 length: 13 amino acids. V lost 3 bases to trimming and J lost 6 bases; unmatched junction nucleotides: 4. Germline CDR1 MDHEN, CDR2 SYDVKM. CDR3 bases: TGTGCCAGCAGTTTGACAGGGCTCCCTGAAGCTTTCTTT. Its translation is CASSLTGLPEAFF.

The table lists this clone with a count of one. This rearrangement joins TRBV27 to TRBJ1-2, with D perhaps TRBD1 (5 bases). V lost 5 bases to trimming and J lost 7 bases, with 14 bases between them. The CDR3 has 13 amino acids. Germline V gene lookup returns CDR1 MNHEY and CDR2 SMNVEV (reference sequence). CDR3 sequence: CASSTQGGVGYTF. DNA of the CDR3: TGTGCCAGCAGTACCCAGGGAGGGGTTGGCTACACCTTC.